One and the same sample provided the 27 T cell receptor beta chains below, sequenced in a study of cytomegalovirus exposure and HLA in healthy donors. The study ran its PCR with 60 Vbeta and 13 Jbeta primers. Data came from immunoSEQ multiplex PCR; TCRdb stores just in-frame clones and leaves some out. The sample shows 100,000 to 150,000 clones, roughly 80% of them seen only once. Sequenced: PBMCs. These receptors were taken from a female donor in good health and CMV-seronegative.

The chain carries TRBV7-2 and TRBJ2-3; 8 positions match TRBD1. After removal of 2 bases from V and 10 bases from J, the junction contained 11 bases not matched to a gene. The CDR3 has 15 residues. Per germline, CDR1 SGHTA and CDR2 FQGNSA. CDR3 sequence reads: CASSLTAGGASPQYF. The CDR3 nucleotides are TGTGCCAGCAGCTTAACGGCAGGGGGCGCTTCTCCGCAGTATTTT.

The gene calls are TRBV5-5 and TRBJ1-5; no clear D. Germline V CDR1 and CDR2: SGHKS, YYEKEE (reference sequence). This CDR3 has 13 residues. V dropped 0 bases and J dropped 5 bases, with 6 bases sitting between them. For the CDR3, the DNA is TGTGCCAGCAGCTTGGTAACAGATCAGCCCCAGCATTTT. It encodes CASSLVTDQPQHF.

The V gene is TRBV7-3, the J gene TRBJ2-1; 7 bases match TRBD2. Germline CDR1 reads SGHTA; CDR2 reads FQGTGA. V lost 6 bases and J lost 4; bases outside the gene matches: 12. This CDR3 spans 16 amino acids. The CDR3 sequence is CASSYGGSGGYNEQFF. DNA of the CDR3: TGTGCCAGCAGTTATGGCGGGAGTGGGGGTTACAATGAGCAGTTCTTC.

This rearrangement joins TRBV6-1 to TRBJ1-2; TRBD1 aligns across 9 bases. V lost 4 bases, J lost 2 bases, and 5 bases stayed unmatched. CDR1 MNHNS and CDR2 SASEGT come from the germline V gene. CDR3 length: 15 amino acids. CDR3 in amino acids: CASSVETGGNYGYTF. Written as DNA, the CDR3 is TGTGCCAGCAGTGTAGAGACAGGGGGAAACTATGGCTACACCTTC.

The V gene is TRBV11-2, the J gene TRBJ1-2; possibly TRBD1 for D (6 bases). V lost 6 bases, J lost 13 bases, and 15 bases lay in between. Germline V CDR1 and CDR2: SGHAT, FQNNGV. CDR3 size: 11 residues. The CDR3 bases are TGTGCCAGCAGTTTTACAGGGCCCGGCACCTTC. This translates into CASSFTGPGTF.

The V call is TRBV6-5, the J call TRBJ2-1; TRBD2 matches at 9 bases. The germline CDR1 and CDR2 sequences are MNHEY and SVGAGI. The CDR3 runs 15 residues. V was pared by 2 bases and J by 6 bases, with 5 bases of the junction left unmatched. CDR3 bases: TGTGCCAGCAGTTACGAGGTAGCGGGGGCCAATGAGCAGTTCTTC. Translated: CASSYEVAGANEQFF.

The chain uses TRBV5-6 and TRBJ2-3; 9 bases match TRBD2. CDR1 is SGHDT, CDR2 YYEEEE, per germline. The J segment lost 5 bases and the V segment lost 1 base, leaving 8 bases of the junction unmatched. This CDR3 spans 16 amino acids. CDR3: CASSLLREGPGDTQYF. The CDR3 bases are TGTGCCAGCAGCTTGCTGCGGGAGGGCCCAGGAGATACGCAGTATTTT.

This chain connects TRBV2 to TRBJ1-2; 7 bases are shared with TRBD1. Trimming at V came to 0 bases and at J to 8 bases, leaving 3 bases not matched to a gene. Germline CDR1 SNHLY, CDR2 FYNNEI. This CDR3 spans 13 amino acids. DNA for the CDR3: TGTGCCAGCAGTGAAGCCCCGACAGGGGGCTACACCTTC. Translation: CASSEAPTGGYTF.

The sample holds a few counts of this clone. The chain carries TRBV10-3 and TRBJ2-1, with 13 bases aligning to TRBD2. This CDR3 comprises 15 residues. V lost 10 bases and J lost 2; bases outside the gene matches: 5. Germline values: CDR1 ENHRY, CDR2 SYGVKD. In nucleotides, the CDR3 is TGTGCCAGCTCCGGGACTAGCGGGACCTACAATGAGCAGTTCTTC. As protein: CASSGTSGTYNEQFF.

The rearrangement joins TRBV28 to TRBJ2-1; unclear D gene. The V end was cut by 4 bases, the J end by 2 bases, with 15 bases between. The CDR3 is 16 residues long. Germline CDR1 is MDHEN and CDR2 is SYDVKM. The CDR3 DNA sequence: TGTGCCAGCAGTTCCCTTGTTGCCAGAACCTACAATGAGCAGTTCTTC. Its protein is CASSSLVARTYNEQFF.

The chain is built from TRBV9 and TRBJ2-7, with TRBD1 matching 11 bases. After removal of 0 bases from V and 3 bases from J, the junction contained 8 bases not matched to a gene. Germline-derived CDR1 and CDR2 are SGDLS and YYNGEE. The CDR3 loop spans 17 amino acids. CDR3 region: CASSVGGWGQGVYEQYF. DNA of the CDR3: TGTGCCAGCAGCGTAGGCGGGTGGGGACAGGGGGTCTACGAGCAGTACTTC. Based on the CDR3 plus reference TRBV9 and TRBJ2-7, the full variable domain is DSGVTQTPKHLITATGQRVTLRCSPRSGDLSVYWYQQSLDQGLQFLIQYYNGEERAKGNILERFSAQQFPDLHSELNLSSLELGDSALYFCASSVGGWGQGVYEQYFGPGTRLTVT.

The genes are TRBV15 and TRBJ2-5; a possible D gene is TRBD1 (5 bases). The V end lost 1 base, the J end lost 6 bases, and 12 bases lay between the germline ends. The CDR3 runs 14 residues. Germline V CDR1 and CDR2: LNHNV, YYDKDF (reference sequence). The CDR3 DNA follows: TGTGCCACCAGCAGAGCTGACAGAGTTAAGACCCAGTACTTC. The encoded protein is CATSRADRVKTQYF.

This clone was seen a single time. The chain uses TRBV5-1 and TRBJ2-1, with D possibly matching TRBD2 (5 bases). The CDR3 totals 16 residues. V was clipped by 0 bases and J by 4 bases, with 14 bases between them. Germline CDR1 is SGHRS and CDR2 is YFSETQ. The CDR3 loop is CASSLVGEPGYNEQFF. Written as DNA, the CDR3 is TGCGCCAGCAGCTTGGTTGGGGAACCGGGATACAATGAGCAGTTCTTC.

The chain joins TRBV10-3 to TRBJ1-2; 7 bases agree with TRBD1. Germline loops: CDR1 ENHRY, CDR2 SYGVKD. Unmatched junction bases numbered 10, after V lost 11 bases and J lost 4 bases. The CDR3 is made up of 13 amino acids. In DNA form, the CDR3 reads TGTGCCGGACAACAGGGGAGCGGCTATGGCTACACCTTC. It codes for CAGQQGSGYGYTF.

The chain is built from TRBV7-9 and TRBJ1-2; 10 bases line up with TRBD1. V shed 1 base and J 2 bases; nucleotides not matched to a gene: 4. The CDR3 runs to 16 residues. The germline V gene encodes CDR1 SEHNR and CDR2 FQNEAQ (reference sequence). CDR3 sequence reads: CASSLVGDRGNYGYTF. CDR3 DNA: TGTGCCAGCAGCTTAGTGGGGGACAGGGGCAACTATGGCTACACCTTC.

The chain is built from TRBV28 and TRBJ1-1; the D gene is possibly TRBD1 (5 bases). The ends were cut back, 6 bases at V and 4 bases at J, with 15 bases in the middle. The CDR3 is 14 residues long. Per germline, CDR1 MDHEN and CDR2 SYDVKM. The CDR3 DNA sequence: TGTGCCAGCAGGGAAGTCAGGGCGAGCACTGAAGCTTTCTTT. It codes for CASREVRASTEAFF.

The chain joins TRBV7-9 to TRBJ1-5, with 7 bases fitting TRBD1. Germline CDR1 is SEHNR and CDR2 is FQNEAQ (reference sequence). The V and J ends lost 5 bases and 5 bases, in that order; junction bases with no gene match: 6. This CDR3 region has 14 residues. The CDR3, as DNA: TGTGCCAGCAGCCAGACAGGGTTGCATCAGCCCCAGCATTTT. Translated, it gives CASSQTGLHQPQHF. Supplemented by reference TRBV7-9 and TRBJ1-5, the full variable domain reads DTGVSQNPRHKITKRGQNVTFRCDPISEHNRLYWYRQTLGQGPEFLTYFQNEAQLEKSRLLSDRFSAERPKGSFSTLEIQRTEQGDSAMYLCASSQTGLHQPQHFGDGTRLSIL.

This clone was seen a single time. This sequence joins TRBV28 and TRBJ2-7, with D maybe TRBD2 (6 bases). With 7 bases removed from V and 2 bases from J, the gap between germline ends came to 9 bases. Germline CDR1 and CDR2: MDHEN and SYDVKM. The CDR3 totals 12 residues. The chain's CDR3 is CASMTRAYEQYF. As DNA, the CDR3 is TGTGCCAGCATGACTAGGGCCTACGAGCAGTACTTC.

V is TRBV4-1 and J is TRBJ2-5, with TRBD2 identical over 11 bases. The germline V gene encodes CDR1 MGHRA and CDR2 YSYEKL. The trim removed 2 bases at V and 11 bases at J, leaving 13 bases unmatched. The CDR3 length is 16 residues. CDR3 region: CASSQLAGGQAGEQYF. The CDR3 DNA is TGCGCCAGCAGCCAACTAGCGGGAGGTCAAGCGGGGGAGCAGTACTTC.

DNA of the CDR3: TGTGCCAGCAGCTTAGGGACAGGGAGTGCCGGGGAGCTGTTTTTT. Its translation: CASSLGTGSAGELFF. The chain uses TRBV7-8 and TRBJ2-2, with TRBD1 identical over 8 bases. Germline trimming cut 1 base from V and 6 bases from J; bases unmatched to any gene: 4. The CDR3 is 15 residues long. The V gene's germline CDR1 is SGHVS and CDR2 FQNEAQ.

The chain uses TRBV15 and TRBJ2-7; 9 positions match TRBD1. CDR3 length: 14 residues. From germline, CDR1 is LNHNV and CDR2 YYDKDF (reference sequence). The V gene end was trimmed by 3 bases and the J gene end by 3 bases; junction bases not matched to a gene: 3. CDR3 loop: CATSRDRGIYEQYF. In nucleotides, the CDR3 is TGTGCCACCAGCAGGGACAGGGGCATCTACGAGCAGTACTTC.

The CDR3 spells CASRRKPGGYGYTF. In nucleotides, the CDR3 is TGTGCCAGTAGGAGGAAGCCCGGCGGCTATGGCTACACCTTC. This rearrangement joins TRBV19 to TRBJ1-2; D not certain. CDR3 length equals 14 residues. V lost 6 bases, J lost 4 bases, and 15 bases lay in between. Germline lookup yields CDR1 LNHDA and CDR2 SQIVND (reference sequence).

The chain combines TRBV7-8 with TRBJ2-7; TRBD2 agrees at 8 bases. Germline V gene data show CDR1 as SGHVS and CDR2 as FQNEAQ. The CDR3 runs 18 residues. Losses at the gene ends were 5 bases for V and 4 bases for J; bases not matched to a gene: 19. The CDR3 sequence is CASSPTRFSGAPKYEQYF. The CDR3 DNA is TGTGCCAGCAGCCCCACGCGATTTAGCGGGGCCCCCAAATACGAGCAGTACTTC.

The chain recombines TRBV11-2 with TRBJ2-1, with a possible D match to TRBD1 (5 bases). Deletions cut 5 bases from V and 4 bases from J, with 21 bases between. This CDR3 comprises 17 residues. The V gene's germline CDR1 is SGHAT and CDR2 FQNNGV. This CDR3 is CASSRESVPRAYNEQFF. The CDR3 DNA follows: TGTGCCAGCAGCCGCGAGAGTGTTCCCAGGGCTTACAATGAGCAGTTCTTC.

The V gene is TRBV2, the J gene TRBJ2-1, with 8 bases identical to TRBD2. The CDR3 loop spans 13 amino acids. Germline loops: CDR1 SNHLY, CDR2 FYNNEI. J gave up 7 bases and V 7 bases, and 6 bases lay outside the gene matches. The CDR3 DNA follows: TGTGCCAGCATTACCGGGACTAGTAATGAGCAGTTCTTC. Amino acids: CASITGTSNEQFF. The full variable domain, rest sourced from reference TRBV2 and TRBJ2-1, is EPEVTQTPSHQVTQMGQEVILRCVPISNHLYFYWYRQILGQKVEFLVSFYNNEISEKSEIFDDQFSVERPDGSNFTLKIRSTKLEDSAMYFCASITGTSNEQFFGPGTRLTVL.

The table lists this clone with a few counts. This chain joins TRBV19 and TRBJ1-5; 8 bases match TRBD1. Germline V gene data show CDR1 as LNHDA and CDR2 as SQIVND (reference sequence). The CDR3 has 15 amino acids. The V and J ends lost 4 bases and 7 bases, in that order; junction bases with no gene match: 9. The chain's CDR3 is CASSNDGQGGQPQHF. In nucleotides, the CDR3 is TGTGCCAGTAGTAACGACGGACAGGGCGGCCAGCCCCAGCATTTT.

The chain is built from TRBV7-2 and TRBJ2-1; 7 bases are a match to TRBD2. V lost 6 bases, J lost 4 bases, and 6 bases stayed unmatched. CDR1 SGHTA and CDR2 FQGNSA come from the germline V gene. The CDR3 has 14 residues. The CDR3 region is CASRPGLFYNEQFF. CDR3 sequence (DNA): TGTGCCAGCAGACCGGGACTATTTTACAATGAGCAGTTCTTC.